This T cell receptor beta chain stems from a study of T cell repertoires in cytomegalovirus infection. For the study at large: Both CMV infection and a matching HLA type were indicated by public TCR beta signatures.

Study results and limitations: It was HLA-C-restricted CMV-specific TCR beta clonotypes that dominated the response ex vivo.

A remark on this clonotype: What it binds is not known.

Deletions cut 4 bases from V and 7 bases from J, with 16 bases between. This CDR3 has 13 residues. Germline CDR1 reads SQVTM; CDR2 reads ANQGSEA. TCRdb passed the reads through MiXCR, listing each CDR3 protein once. The table has 200,000 or so distinct CDR3 sequences, about 30% seen once. This clonotype was obtained from a human donor in good health (CMV status not recorded). Some clones in this sample may be carry-over from other donors' samples. This chain connects TRBV29-1 to TRBJ1-1; a weak D match, TRBD1 (6 bases). The specimen was PBMCs. In DNA form, the CDR3 reads TGCAGCGTTGTGGCAGGGGATTTAGGTGAAGCTTTCTTT. Its translation: CSVVAGDLGEAFF.